Listed below are T cell receptor beta chains from one sample, sequenced in a study of CD8 T cells in ankylosing spondylitis. TCRdb ran MiXCR on the 5' RACE reads and lists one entry per CDR3 protein. The sample has hundreds of thousands of distinct CDR3 sequences; roughly 8.6% are singletons. Sample: blood, either unsorted or a sorted T cell fraction (not recorded which). These TCRs come from a male donor with ankylosing spondylitis or in good health (not recorded which). The CDR3 runs from the conserved cysteine through the conserved F or W. Fields, in order: CDR3 DNA, CDR3 protein, clone size, J gene, V gene, D gene. D genes are given only for firm matches. Rows give clone size only sometimes, using once, few, many, or a class for an expanded clone.

CDR3 DNA: TGTGCCAGCAGCCAACAAATCACGGGGGAGCTGTTTTTT
CDR3 protein: CASSQQITGELFF
clone size: many
J gene: TRBJ2-2
V gene: TRBV14
D gene: .

CDR3 DNA: TGTGCCAGCAGTGAAGGGCAGGGTAGGGCCAACGTCCTGACTTTC
CDR3 protein: CASSEGQGRANVLTF
clone size: many
J gene: TRBJ2-6
V gene: TRBV2
D gene: .

CDR3 DNA: TGCAGTGCTAGAACAGGGGCCGAGCAGTACTTC
CDR3 protein: CSARTGAEQYF
clone size: many
J gene: TRBJ2-7
V gene: TRBV20-1
D gene: TRBD1

CDR3 DNA: TGTGCCAGCAGCGACAGTAGCCTGTTGAACACTGAAGCTTTCTTT
CDR3 protein: CASSDSSLLNTEAFF
clone size: .
J gene: TRBJ1-1
V gene: TRBV11-3
D gene: .

CDR3 DNA: TGCAGCGTTGTCGGAGTGAACACTGAAGCTTTCTTT
CDR3 protein: CSVVGVNTEAFF
clone size: many
J gene: TRBJ1-1
V gene: TRBV29-1
D gene: .

CDR3 DNA: TGCGCCAGCATGCAGACCGGGGATGGGACTGAAGCTTTCTTT
CDR3 protein: CASMQTGDGTEAFF
clone size: .
J gene: TRBJ1-1
V gene: TRBV5-1
D gene: .

CDR3 DNA: TGTGCCAGCAGCCCCGATCTCCCAGGGGTCAAGGATGGCTACACCTTC
CDR3 protein: CASSPDLPGVKDGYTF
clone size: few
J gene: TRBJ1-2
V gene: TRBV4-2
D gene: .

CDR3 DNA: TGCAGTGCTATACGAAGCGTTACTAGCACAGATACGCAGTATTTT
CDR3 protein: CSAIRSVTSTDTQYF
clone size: many
J gene: TRBJ2-3
V gene: TRBV20-1
D gene: .

CDR3 DNA: TGTGCCAGCAGTCCAACCGGGGGGGCCAACGTCCTGACTTTC
CDR3 protein: CASSPTGGANVLTF
clone size: many
J gene: TRBJ2-6
V gene: TRBV12-3/TRBV12-4
D gene: .

CDR3 DNA: TGTGCCAGCAGCCAAGGACAGGGAGGAAGACAGCCCCAGCATTTT
CDR3 protein: CASSQGQGGRQPQHF
clone size: many
J gene: TRBJ1-5
V gene: TRBV12-3/TRBV12-4
D gene: TRBD1

CDR3 DNA: TGTGCCAGTAGTGGGGACAGGGGGCACACCGGGGAGCTGTTTTTT
CDR3 protein: CASSGDRGHTGELFF
clone size: .
J gene: TRBJ2-2
V gene: TRBV19
D gene: TRBD1

CDR3 DNA: TGCAGTGCTAGACGGCGGGGTTACACCGGGGAGCTGTTTTTT
CDR3 protein: CSARRRGYTGELFF
clone size: many
J gene: TRBJ2-2
V gene: TRBV20-1
D gene: .

CDR3 DNA: TGCAGTGCTAGAGTTCTTGGCTATTCCTACGAGCAGTACTTC
CDR3 protein: CSARVLGYSYEQYF
clone size: many
J gene: TRBJ2-7
V gene: TRBV20-1
D gene: .

CDR3 DNA: TGCAGCGTCCCCGGTGGGAGCACAGATACGCAGTATTTT
CDR3 protein: CSVPGGSTDTQYF
clone size: many
J gene: TRBJ2-3
V gene: TRBV29-1
D gene: .

CDR3 DNA: TGTGCCACTGGTCCCTCCGGATCCTACAATGAGCAGTTCTTC
CDR3 protein: CATGPSGSYNEQFF
clone size: few
J gene: TRBJ2-1
V gene: TRBV15
D gene: .

CDR3 DNA: TGCAGTGCTAGCGGGAATAATCAGCCCCAGCATTTT
CDR3 protein: CSASGNNQPQHF
clone size: many
J gene: TRBJ1-5
V gene: TRBV20-1
D gene: .

CDR3 DNA: TGTGCTAGCAGAGACAGCACCGCGAACACCGGGGAGCTGTTTTTT
CDR3 protein: CASRDSTANTGELFF
clone size: many
J gene: TRBJ2-2
V gene: TRBV7-7
D gene: .

CDR3 DNA: TGTGCCAGCAGCCCGCACCTGGAGGGGGAGCTGTTTTTT
CDR3 protein: CASSPHLEGELFF
clone size: many
J gene: TRBJ2-2
V gene: TRBV7-3
D gene: .

CDR3 DNA: TGTGCCAGCAGCCAAGGACATGGGGGGGAGTATGGCTACACCTTC
CDR3 protein: CASSQGHGGEYGYTF
clone size: few
J gene: TRBJ1-2
V gene: TRBV4-2
D gene: .

CDR3 DNA: TGTGCCAGCACTCCGGGCTACGAGCAGTACTTC
CDR3 protein: CASTPGYEQYF
clone size: many
J gene: TRBJ2-7
V gene: TRBV6-2/TRBV6-3
D gene: .

CDR3 DNA: TGCAGCTGGGACGGGGGTAAAACCGGGGAGCTGTTTTTT
CDR3 protein: CSWDGGKTGELFF
clone size: many
J gene: TRBJ2-2
V gene: TRBV20-1
D gene: .

CDR3 DNA: TGTGCCAGCAGCTCCCGGGGGTCCCCCTACAATGAGCAGTTCTTC
CDR3 protein: CASSSRGSPYNEQFF
clone size: .
J gene: TRBJ2-1
V gene: TRBV7-2
D gene: .

CDR3 DNA: TGTGCCAGCAGTGATGGAAAGTGGATACAGACCCAGTACTTC
CDR3 protein: CASSDGKWIQTQYF
clone size: many
J gene: TRBJ2-5
V gene: TRBV2
D gene: .

CDR3 DNA: TGCAGTGTCAAGAACTCCAATGAGCAGTTCTTC
CDR3 protein: CSVKNSNEQFF
clone size: many
J gene: TRBJ2-1
V gene: TRBV20-1
D gene: .

CDR3 DNA: TGCAGTGCTAGGGGACAGGGTTGGTACGAGCAGTACTTC
CDR3 protein: CSARGQGWYEQYF
clone size: many
J gene: TRBJ2-7
V gene: TRBV20-1
D gene: TRBD1

CDR3 DNA: TGCGCCAGCAGCCAAGGGGACAGGGTCGGTGATGAGCAGTACTTC
CDR3 protein: CASSQGDRVGDEQYF
clone size: few
J gene: TRBJ2-7
V gene: TRBV4-3
D gene: TRBD1

CDR3 DNA: TGCGCCAGCAGCCAAAGGGCTCAGATGAGCTCCTATAATTCACCCCTCCACTTT
CDR3 protein: CASSQRAQMSSYNSPLHF
clone size: .
J gene: TRBJ1-6
V gene: TRBV5-1
D gene: .

CDR3 DNA: TGCGCCAGCAGCCCCGCAGGGGGGATGGCTTTCTTT
CDR3 protein: CASSPAGGMAFF
clone size: many
J gene: TRBJ1-1
V gene: TRBV4-3
D gene: TRBD1

CDR3 DNA: TGTGCCAGCAGCCACCGCACCGGGACAGGGGGCGAAAAACTGTTTTTT
CDR3 protein: CASSHRTGTGGEKLFF
clone size: many
J gene: TRBJ1-4
V gene: TRBV4-2
D gene: TRBD1

CDR3 DNA: TGTGCCAGCAGGGGCGGTGAGACCCAGTACTTC
CDR3 protein: CASRGGETQYF
clone size: many
J gene: TRBJ2-5
V gene: TRBV28
D gene: .

CDR3 DNA: TGTGCCAGCCTGAACAGACCTAATGAAAAACTGTTTTTT
CDR3 protein: CASLNRPNEKLFF
clone size: many
J gene: TRBJ1-4
V gene: TRBV12-3/TRBV12-4
D gene: .

CDR3 DNA: TGTGCCAGCAGCCCTTTTTCTTTGGATGGCTACACCTTC
CDR3 protein: CASSPFSLDGYTF
clone size: many
J gene: TRBJ1-2
V gene: TRBV7-6
D gene: .

CDR3 DNA: TGTGCTAGCAGCTTCGACGGGGGCTCCTACAATGAGCAGTTCTTC
CDR3 protein: CASSFDGGSYNEQFF
clone size: few
J gene: TRBJ2-1
V gene: TRBV7-7
D gene: .

CDR3 DNA: TGTGCCAGCAGCGGAGGACAGTCACCTCTGGAAGCTTTCTTT
CDR3 protein: CASSGGQSPLEAFF
clone size: once
J gene: TRBJ1-1
V gene: TRBV7-9
D gene: .

CDR3 DNA: TGCGCCAGCAGCTTGAGTGGGTCCGACTATGGCTACACCTTC
CDR3 protein: CASSLSGSDYGYTF
clone size: many
J gene: TRBJ1-2
V gene: TRBV5-1
D gene: .

CDR3 DNA: TGCGCCAGCAGCTTCACCAGCGGGGGGGCGGGAGATACGCAGTATTTT
CDR3 protein: CASSFTSGGAGDTQYF
clone size: many
J gene: TRBJ2-3
V gene: TRBV5-1
D gene: TRBD2

CDR3 DNA: TGTGCCAGCAGTTTACCCCCGACGGATTCCCTAGCCAAAAACATTCAGTACTTC
CDR3 protein: CASSLPPTDSLAKNIQYF
clone size: many
J gene: TRBJ2-4
V gene: TRBV27
D gene: .

CDR3 DNA: TGTGCCAGCAGCCCCCACTGGGACAAGGGCACTGAAAAACTGTTTTTT
CDR3 protein: CASSPHWDKGTEKLFF
clone size: few
J gene: TRBJ1-4
V gene: TRBV7-6
D gene: .

CDR3 DNA: TGCGCCAGCAGCCTATCAGGGGGAGGCTATGGCTACACCTTC
CDR3 protein: CASSLSGGGYGYTF
clone size: many
J gene: TRBJ1-2
V gene: TRBV4-1
D gene: TRBD1

CDR3 DNA: TGTGCCAGCAGCTTATTCGGCCAGCCCCAGCATTTT
CDR3 protein: CASSLFGQPQHF
clone size: many
J gene: TRBJ1-5
V gene: TRBV7-9
D gene: .

CDR3 DNA: TGTGCCAGCAGCTTATATGGACTAGCGGGATCTTTGTCAACCTACGAGCAGTACTTC
CDR3 protein: CASSLYGLAGSLSTYEQYF
clone size: many
J gene: TRBJ2-7
V gene: TRBV11-2
D gene: TRBD2

CDR3 DNA: TGTGCCAGCAGCTTGGGGAACGAGCAGTACTTC
CDR3 protein: CASSLGNEQYF
clone size: many
J gene: TRBJ2-7
V gene: TRBV7-9
D gene: .

CDR3 DNA: TGTGCCAGCAGTTTTCGACAGGGAGGCGGGGAGCTGTTTTTT
CDR3 protein: CASSFRQGGGELFF
clone size: many
J gene: TRBJ2-2
V gene: TRBV12-3/TRBV12-4
D gene: .

CDR3 DNA: TGTGCCAGCAGTTTAAACCTCCTAGCGGGAAGCGGTGACGATACGCAGTATTTT
CDR3 protein: CASSLNLLAGSGDDTQYF
clone size: many
J gene: TRBJ2-3
V gene: TRBV27
D gene: TRBD2

CDR3 DNA: TGCAGTGCCCAGGGGGCTGGCACTGAAGCTTTCTTT
CDR3 protein: CSAQGAGTEAFF
clone size: many
J gene: TRBJ1-1
V gene: TRBV20-1
D gene: TRBD1